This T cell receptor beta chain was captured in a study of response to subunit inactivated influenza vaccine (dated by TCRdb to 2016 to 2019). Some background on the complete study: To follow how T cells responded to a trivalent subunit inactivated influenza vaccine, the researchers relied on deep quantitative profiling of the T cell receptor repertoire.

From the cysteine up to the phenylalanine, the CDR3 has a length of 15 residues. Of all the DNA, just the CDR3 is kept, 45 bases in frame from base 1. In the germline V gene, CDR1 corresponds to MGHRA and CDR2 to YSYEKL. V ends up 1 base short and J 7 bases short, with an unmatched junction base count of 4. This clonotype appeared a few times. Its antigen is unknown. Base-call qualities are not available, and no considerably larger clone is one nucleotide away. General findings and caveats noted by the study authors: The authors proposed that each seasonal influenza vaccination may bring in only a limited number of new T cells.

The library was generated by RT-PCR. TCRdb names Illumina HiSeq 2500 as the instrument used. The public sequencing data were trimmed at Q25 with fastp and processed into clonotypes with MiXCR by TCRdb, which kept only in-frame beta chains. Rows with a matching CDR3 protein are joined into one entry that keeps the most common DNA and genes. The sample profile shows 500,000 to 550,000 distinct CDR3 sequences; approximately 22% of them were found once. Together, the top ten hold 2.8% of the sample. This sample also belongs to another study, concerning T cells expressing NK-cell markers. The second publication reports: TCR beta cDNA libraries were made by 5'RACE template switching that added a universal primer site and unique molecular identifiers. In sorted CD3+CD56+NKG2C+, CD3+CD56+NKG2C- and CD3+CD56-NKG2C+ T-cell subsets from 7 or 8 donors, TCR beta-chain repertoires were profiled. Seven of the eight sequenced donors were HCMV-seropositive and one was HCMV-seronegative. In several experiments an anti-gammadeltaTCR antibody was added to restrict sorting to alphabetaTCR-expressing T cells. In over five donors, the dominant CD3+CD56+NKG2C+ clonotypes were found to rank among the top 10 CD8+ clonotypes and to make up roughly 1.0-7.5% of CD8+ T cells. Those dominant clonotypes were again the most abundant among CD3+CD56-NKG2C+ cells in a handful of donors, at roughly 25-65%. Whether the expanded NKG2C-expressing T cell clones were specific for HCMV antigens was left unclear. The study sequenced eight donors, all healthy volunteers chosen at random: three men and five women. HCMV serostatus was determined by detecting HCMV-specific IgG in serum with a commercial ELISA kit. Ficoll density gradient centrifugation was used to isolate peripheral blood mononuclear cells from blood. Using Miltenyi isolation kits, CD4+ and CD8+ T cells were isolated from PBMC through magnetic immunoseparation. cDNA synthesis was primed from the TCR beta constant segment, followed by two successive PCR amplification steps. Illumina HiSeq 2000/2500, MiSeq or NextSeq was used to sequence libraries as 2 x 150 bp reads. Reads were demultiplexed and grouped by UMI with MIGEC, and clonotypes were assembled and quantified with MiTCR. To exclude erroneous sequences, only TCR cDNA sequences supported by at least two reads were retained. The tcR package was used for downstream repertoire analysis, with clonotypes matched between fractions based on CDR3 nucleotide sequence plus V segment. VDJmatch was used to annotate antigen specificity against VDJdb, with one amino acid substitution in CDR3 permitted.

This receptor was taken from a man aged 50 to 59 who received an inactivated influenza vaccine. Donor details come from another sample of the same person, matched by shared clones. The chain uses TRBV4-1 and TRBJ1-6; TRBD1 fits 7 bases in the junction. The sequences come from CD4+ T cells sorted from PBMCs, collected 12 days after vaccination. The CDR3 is CASSQGQGGNSPLHF. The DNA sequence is TGCGCCAGCAGCCAAGGACAGGGAGGGAATTCACCCCTCCACTTT.